This TCR beta chain was identified in a study of identical twins. The ends were cut back, 0 bases at V and 5 bases at J, with 8 bases in the middle. This CDR3 is 13 amino acids long. TCRdb reprocessed the 5' RACE reads via MiXCR and lists one record per CDR3 protein. Of about 220,000 distinct CDR3 sequences in the sample, approximately 8.3% were seen once. This clonotype has just a few counts. These records were also assigned to another study, of yellow fever vaccine responses in identical twins.

The sequenced sample was memory (CD45RO+) T cells sorted from blood. This sequence joins TRBV12-3 or TRBV12-4 and TRBJ2-7; D possibly matches TRBD1 or TRBD2 (5 bases each). The receptor's source is a woman younger than 35 in good health. The CDR3 protein is CASSLAGVHEQYF. CDR3 nucleotide sequence: TGTGCCAGCAGTTTAGCGGGGGTCCACGAGCAGTACTTC.